This TCR beta chain appears in the sequencing data of a study of T cell repertoires in cytomegalovirus infection. This clonotype came up many times. TCRdb re-derived calls from the reads in MiXCR, one entry per CDR3 protein. This sample has around 260,000 distinct CDR3 sequences, with roughly 10% found just once. V lost 2 bases and J 6 bases, leaving 23 bases between the germline ends. Looked up from germline, CDR1 is DFQATT and CDR2 is SNEGSKA (reference sequence). This CDR3 spans 17 amino acids. The chain carries TRBV20-1 and TRBJ2-1; a possible D gene is TRBD1 (5 bases). The receptor was isolated from a human donor in good health (CMV status not recorded). Some clones in this sample may be carry-over from other donors' samples. The specimen was PBMCs. The CDR3 DNA reads TGCAGTGCTAGAACCCCCTGGGGCAGAAATGAGGTCAATGAGCAGTTCTTC. Its protein is CSARTPWGRNEVNEQFF.